The 4 T cell receptor beta chains below were found in one sample sequenced in a study of control samples from healthy donors and cancer patients. Repertoires were generated with immunoSEQ multiplex PCR, while TCRdb's copy carries only in-frame clones and drops some. Of 90,000 to 110,000 clones in the sample, around 89% were seen once. The source material was blood. Source of these receptors: a woman aged 50 to 65 in good health.

The chain couples TRBV19 to TRBJ1-1; D is ambiguous. The CDR3 length is 13 residues. Germline V gene lookup returns CDR1 LNHDA and CDR2 SQIVND (reference sequence). Trimming left V 10 bases short and J 0 bases short, with 12 bases between. The CDR3 region has the DNA TGTGCCACAAGCGACGGATTGAACACTGAAGCTTTCTTT. Amino acid sequence: CATSDGLNTEAFF.

This clone was detected once. This rearrangement joins TRBV5-8 to TRBJ2-5; weak D call: TRBD2 (5 bases). V was clipped by 2 bases and J by 4 bases, with 15 bases between them. Germline CDR1 SGHTS, CDR2 YDEGEE. The CDR3 extends over 15 amino acids. The CDR3 is CASSLLDSSGETQYF. The CDR3, as DNA: TGTGCCAGCAGCTTACTAGATTCTTCGGGAGAGACCCAGTACTTC. Full variable domain (remainder filled in from reference TRBV5-8 and TRBJ2-5): EAGVTQSPTHLIKTRGQQATLRCSPISGHTSVYWYQQALGLGLQFLLWYDEGEERNRGNFPPRFSGRQFPNYSSELNVNALELEDSALYLCASSLLDSSGETQYFGPGTRLLVL.

The rearrangement uses TRBV5-1 and TRBJ2-7; 7 nucleotides match TRBD2. The J segment lost 1 base and the V segment lost 4 bases, leaving 5 bases of the junction unmatched. This CDR3 region has 14 residues. In germline, CDR1 is SGHRS, CDR2 YFSETQ. The CDR3 DNA reads TGCGCCAGCAGCCCCGGACTAGTTTCCTACGAGCAGTACTTC. Translated, it gives CASSPGLVSYEQYF.

V gene TRBV19 combines with J gene TRBJ2-3; no definite D call. The ends were cut back, 4 bases at V and 4 bases at J, with 3 bases in the middle. CDR1 is LNHDA and CDR2 is SQIVND in the germline V gene (reference sequence). The CDR3 runs to 11 residues. CDR3 DNA: TGTGCCAGTAGTAGGTCAGATACGCAGTATTTT. It yields the protein CASSRSDTQYF.